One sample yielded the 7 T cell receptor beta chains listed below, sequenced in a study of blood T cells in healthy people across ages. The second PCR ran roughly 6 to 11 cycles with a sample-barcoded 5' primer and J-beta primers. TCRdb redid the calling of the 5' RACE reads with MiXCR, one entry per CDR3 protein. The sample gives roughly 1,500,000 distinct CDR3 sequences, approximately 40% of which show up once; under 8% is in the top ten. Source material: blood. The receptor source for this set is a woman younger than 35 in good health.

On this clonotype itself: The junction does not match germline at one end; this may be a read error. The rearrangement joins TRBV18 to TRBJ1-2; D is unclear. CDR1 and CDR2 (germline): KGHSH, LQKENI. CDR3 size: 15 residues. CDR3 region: CASPPPLYRQAGYTF. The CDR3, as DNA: TGTGCCAGCCCACCACCTTTGTACCGGCAGGCTGGCTACACCTTC.

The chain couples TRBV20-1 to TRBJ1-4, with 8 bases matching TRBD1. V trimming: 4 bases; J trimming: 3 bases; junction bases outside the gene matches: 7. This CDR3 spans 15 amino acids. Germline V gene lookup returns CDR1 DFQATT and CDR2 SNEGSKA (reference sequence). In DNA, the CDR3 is TGCAGTGCTATCGGCAGGGGGCAGGCTAATGAAAAACTGTTTTTT. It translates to CSAIGRGQANEKLFF.

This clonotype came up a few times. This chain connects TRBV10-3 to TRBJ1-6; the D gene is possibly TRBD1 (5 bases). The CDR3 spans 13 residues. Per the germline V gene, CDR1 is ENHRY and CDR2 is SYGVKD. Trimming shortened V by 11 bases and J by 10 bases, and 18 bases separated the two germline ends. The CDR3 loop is CASRGLGESPLHF. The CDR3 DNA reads TGTGCCTCCCGAGGGTTGGGGGAATCACCCCTCCACTTT.

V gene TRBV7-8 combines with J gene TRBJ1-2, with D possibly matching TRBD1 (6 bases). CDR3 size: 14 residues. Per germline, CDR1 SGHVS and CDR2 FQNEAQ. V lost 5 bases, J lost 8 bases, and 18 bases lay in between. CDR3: CASSLRGGQEGYTF. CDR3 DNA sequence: TGTGCCAGCAGCCTCCGGGGGGGGCAGGAGGGCTACACCTTC.

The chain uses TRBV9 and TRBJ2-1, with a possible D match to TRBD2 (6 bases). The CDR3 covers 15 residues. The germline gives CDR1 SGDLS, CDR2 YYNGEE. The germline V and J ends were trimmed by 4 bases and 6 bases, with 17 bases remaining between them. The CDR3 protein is CASSTTSPRGNEQFF. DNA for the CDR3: TGTGCCAGCAGCACAACTAGCCCTAGGGGCAATGAGCAGTTCTTC.

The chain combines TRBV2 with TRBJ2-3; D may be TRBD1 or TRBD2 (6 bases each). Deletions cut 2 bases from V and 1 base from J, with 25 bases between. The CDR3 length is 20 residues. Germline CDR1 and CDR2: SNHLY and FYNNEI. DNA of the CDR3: TGTGCCAGCAGTGAAAGATCAGAGGGGGGAATCCTTCGGGGCACAGATACGCAGTATTTT. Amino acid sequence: CASSERSEGGILRGTDTQYF.

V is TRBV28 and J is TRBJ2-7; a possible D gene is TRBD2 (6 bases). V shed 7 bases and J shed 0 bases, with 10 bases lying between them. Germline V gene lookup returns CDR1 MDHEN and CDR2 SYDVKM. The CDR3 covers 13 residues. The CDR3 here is CASNAGGSYEQYF. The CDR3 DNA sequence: TGTGCCAGCAACGCCGGGGGCTCCTACGAGCAGTACTTC.